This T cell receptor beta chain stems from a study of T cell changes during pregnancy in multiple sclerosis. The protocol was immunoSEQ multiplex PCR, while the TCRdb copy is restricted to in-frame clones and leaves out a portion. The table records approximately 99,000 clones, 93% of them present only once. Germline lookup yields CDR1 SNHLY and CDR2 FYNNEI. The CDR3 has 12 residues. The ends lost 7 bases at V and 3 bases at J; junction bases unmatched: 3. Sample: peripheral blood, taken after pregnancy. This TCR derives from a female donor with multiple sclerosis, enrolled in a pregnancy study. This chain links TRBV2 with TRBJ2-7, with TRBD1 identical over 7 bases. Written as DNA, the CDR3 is TGTGCCAGCACCCAGGGGGTCTACGAGCAGTACTTC. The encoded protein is CASTQGVYEQYF.